The sequence of this TCR beta chain was determined in a study of patients and donors after allogeneic stem cell transplantation. Trimming stripped 8 bases from V and 7 bases from J, with 18 bases between. Per germline, CDR1 ENHRY and CDR2 SYGVKD. CDR3 length: 15 amino acids. One entry per CDR3 protein, called by TCRdb with MiXCR from the RT-PCR reads. The sample shows approximately 200,000 distinct CDR3 sequences, about 14% of them seen only once. The V call is TRBV10-3, the J call TRBJ1-6; a possible D gene is TRBD1 (6 bases). This sequence originates from a human donor who was either an allogeneic HSCT recipient or a stem cell or donor lymphocyte infusion donor (not recorded which). It is not recorded whose cells these are; they may come from a transplant donor. Input material: blood, either unsorted or a sorted T cell fraction (not recorded which). The CDR3: CAIGVRGRGNSPLHF. CDR3 nucleotide sequence: TGTGCCATCGGTGTACGCGGAAGGGGGAATTCACCCCTCCACTTT.